This record covers a single T cell receptor (beta chain). What it binds is not known. This sample stems from a study of T cells expressing NK-cell markers. Study details: All TCR beta repertoires analysed originated from sorted CD3+CD56+NKG2C+, CD3+CD56+NKG2C- and CD3+CD56-NKG2C+ T cells. Study findings and constraints: NKG2C+ dominant clonotypes from a handful of donors made up about 1.0-7.5% of CD8+ T cells.

UMI-tagged 5'RACE template switching yielded the TCR beta cDNA. TCRdb re-called the 5' RACE reads and gives one entry per CDR3 protein, without DNA. The table counts fewer than 300,000 distinct CDR3 sequences; around 4.2% lies in the top ten. This CDR3 region has 15 residues. The germline V gene has CDR1 SGHRS and CDR2 YFSETQ. What was sequenced was blood T cells: a sorted CD56 or NKG2C T cell subset, CD4+ or CD8+ T cells, or bulk PBMC T cells (not recorded which). The chain carries TRBV5-1 and TRBJ2-7; TCRdb lists TRBD2, though no DNA is available to test this call. This clonotype was obtained from a woman between 18 and 70 years old in good health. The CDR3 sequence is CASSFSVQPDYEQYF.